This TCR beta chain was recovered during a study of OX40 agonist ivuxolimab in advanced cancers. At the level of the study: The patients received ivuxolimab by intravenous route every 2 weeks at 0.01 to 10 mg/kg. A male proportion of 82.7% was recorded, with mean age approximately 57 years and range 23 to 79. Study-level points and caveats: Mean expanded clone counts were higher in CD8+ than CD4+ T cells.

The table lists this clone with a count of one. The antigen is undetermined. CDR1 and CDR2 (germline): SGHDN, FVKESK. CDR3 size: 14 residues. Trimming took 3 bases from V and 3 from J, leaving 12 bases between them. TCRdb's table, derived via immunoSEQ multiplex PCR, lists solely in-frame clones and lacks some. The sample has 55,000 to 80,000 clones; roughly 86% are singletons. Specimen: CD4+ or CD8+ T cells sorted from blood, collected in a trial of the OX40 agonist ivuxolimab. The chain is built from TRBV14 and TRBJ2-7, with a possible D match to TRBD1 (6 bases). The TCR comes from an adult with an advanced solid tumor such as melanoma, head and neck, liver or kidney cancer. The DNA of the CDR3 is TGTGCCAGCAGCCACACTGGGGGCATCTACGAGCAGTACTTC. Its translation: CASSHTGGIYEQYF.